This T cell receptor beta chain was profiled in a study of T-cell memory formation after mild COVID-19. Each CDR3 protein gets one entry after TCRdb re-called the 5' RACE reads with MiXCR. This table has hundreds of thousands of distinct CDR3 sequences, 20% appearing once. The CDR3 totals 17 residues. Germline V gene lookup returns CDR1 SGDLS and CDR2 YYNGEE. J was trimmed by 5 bases and V by 4 bases; bases with no gene match: 11. The source material was PBMCs or a T cell subset sorted from them (not recorded which). The rearrangement joins TRBV9 to TRBJ2-2, with 10 bases fitting TRBD1. This receptor was taken from an adult woman who had mild COVID-19 (a few samples of this study predate the infection). Cell type and time point are not known. In nucleotides, the CDR3 is TGTGCCAGCAGCTCCCGAGCCGGGACAGGGGCGACCGGGGAGCTGTTTTTT. It yields the protein CASSSRAGTGATGELFF.